The rows below give T cell receptor beta chains drawn from one sample of a study of OX40 agonist ivuxolimab in advanced cancers. Libraries were prepared by immunoSEQ multiplex PCR; TCRdb keeps only in-frame clonotypes and omits some of them. Here the sample spans 50,000 to 75,000 clones, around 79% being singletons. The sample in question was CD4+ or CD8+ T cells sorted from blood, obtained in a trial of the OX40 agonist ivuxolimab. Receptors originate from an adult with an advanced solid tumor such as melanoma, head and neck, liver or kidney cancer. Each CDR3 is given with its conserved first and last residue. A D gene is named only where the DNA matches it firmly. The listing skips clone size in some rows; elsewhere it reads once, few, many or a size class.

>16|TRBV2|TRBJ1-4|NA|NA
TGTGCCAGCAGTGAGGAACACCCAACCGTTACTGAAAAACTGTTTTTT
CASSEEHPTVTEKLFF
>16|TRBV5-5|TRBJ1-2|NA|TRBD1
TGTGCCAGCAGCTCACCCGGGACAGGGGAATCCGATGGCTACACCTTC
CASSSPGTGESDGYTF
>14|TRBV2|TRBJ1-5|NA|NA
TGTGCCAGCAGTACGGGACGGACAAATGGGCCCCAGCATTTT
CASSTGRTNGPQHF
>16|TRBV19|TRBJ1-2|NA|NA
TGTGCCAGTAGCGTACAAATTGGGGGCGCGGACTATGGCTACACCTTC
CASSVQIGGADYGYTF
>15|TRBV5-6|TRBJ2-7|NA|NA
TGTGCCAGCAGCTTGAGTAAGGGGAGCTCCTACGAGCAGTACTTC
CASSLSKGSSYEQYF
>15|TRBV6-1|TRBJ2-5|NA|NA
TGTGCCAGCAGTGGTGGGCAGGGGAGACAAGAGACCCAGTACTTC
CASSGGQGRQETQYF
>15|TRBV11-2|TRBJ2-5|NA|NA
TGTGCCAGCAGCTTAGCGTTTGTCGGCTTAGAGACCCAGTACTTC
CASSLAFVGLETQYF
>14|TRBV16|TRBJ2-2|few|TRBD1
TGTGCCAGCAGCCAACGACAGGGGCCCGGGGAGCTGTTTTTT
CASSQRQGPGELFF
>14|TRBV19|TRBJ2-5|NA|TRBD2
TGTGCCAGTAGCGTAGCGGGAGGGCCGGGAGAGCAGTACTTC
CASSVAGGPGEQYF
>15|TRBV21-1|TRBJ2-7|NA|NA
TGTGCCAGCATTTACCTGAGGACACCGACCTACGAGCAGTACTTC
CASIYLRTPTYEQYF
>14|TRBV29-1|TRBJ1-3|NA|NA
TGCAGCGTTTCCGACAAGAGCTCTGGAAACACCATATATTTT
CSVSDKSSGNTIYF
>15|TRBV7-8|TRBJ1-4|NA|TRBD1
TGTGCCAGCAGCTTAGATTTGGGACAGTTTGAAAAACTGTTTTTT
CASSLDLGQFEKLFF
>14|TRBV11-1|TRBJ2-7|NA|NA
TGTGCCAGCAGCTTAGCCGCGCCAGACTTCGAGCAGTACTTC
CASSLAAPDFEQYF
>17|TRBV5-1|TRBJ2-7|NA|NA
TGCGCCAGCAGCTTGGTGAGTTCCGGGTTCCTCTCCTACGAGCAGTACTTC
CASSLVSSGFLSYEQYF
>15|TRBV30|TRBJ2-1|NA|NA
TGTGCCTGGACTACAGGGTCCACCTCACACAATGAGCAGTTCTTC
CAWTTGSTSHNEQFF
>17|TRBV29-1|TRBJ2-3|few|NA
TGCAGCGTTGCAAAGACGGACTACAAACTTAGCACAGATACGCAGTATTTT
CSVAKTDYKLSTDTQYF
>16|TRBV7-9|TRBJ2-1|NA|TRBD2
TGTGCCAGCAGCATAAGCGGGGGTGACTTCTACAATGAGCAGTTCTTC
CASSISGGDFYNEQFF
>14|TRBV6-5|TRBJ2-7|NA|NA
TGTGCCAGCAGTGCTATCATGAGCGCCTACGAGCAGTACTTC
CASSAIMSAYEQYF
>13|TRBV7-8|TRBJ2-5|NA|NA
TGTGCCAGCAGCTTAGGGCTCAGAGAGACCCAGTACTTC
CASSLGLRETQYF
>14|TRBV7-9|TRBJ1-2|once|NA
TGTGCCAGCAGCCCGGCCTGGGGGCGCGGTGGCTACACCTTC
CASSPAWGRGGYTF
>16|TRBV5-6|TRBJ2-7|once|TRBD1
TGTGCCAGCAGCTTGGTCCCAGGGGGCACCGACTACGAGCAGTACTTC
CASSLVPGGTDYEQYF
>12|TRBV6-6|TRBJ1-1|NA|NA
TGTGCCAGCAGCCCGGCCGGGGCTGAAGCTTTCTTT
CASSPAGAEAFF
>15|TRBV7-2|TRBJ1-5|NA|TRBD1
TGTGCCAGCAGCTCAGATGGACAGGGAGATCAGCCCCAGCATTTT
CASSSDGQGDQPQHF
>13|TRBV6-1|TRBJ2-7|NA|TRBD1
TGTGCCAGCAGTGGGACAGGGTTCAACGAGCAGTACTTC
CASSGTGFNEQYF